This T cell receptor beta chain was captured in a study of shared clonotypes between healthy human individuals. Deep-level running was used for the assay. The sorted-subset replicate PCRs were given 150 to 250 ng DNA, which is 31,000 or so T cell genomes. Here immunoSEQ multiplex PCR was the method, and the copy in TCRdb shows in-frame clones only, minus some. The table has 2 million to 2.5 million clones, almost 96% seen once. On this clone itself: Its specificity is unknown. The sample has other DNA sequences that encode this CDR3 too.

With 0 bases removed from V and 1 base from J, the gap between germline ends came to 7 bases. This CDR3 has 14 residues. The germline V gene encodes CDR1 SGHRS and CDR2 YFSETQ. Broader study findings: Limited genetic and exposure-history diversity came from having few donors.

The chain links TRBV5-1 to TRBJ1-1; D unresolved. The sample was naive CD4+ T cells sorted from blood. Described subset: CD45RA+ positively selected. This TCR was recovered from a man younger than 35 in good health. CDR3 amino acids: CASSLGGRNTEAFF. The CDR3 coding sequence is TGCGCCAGCAGCTTGGGCGGCAGGAACACTGAAGCTTTCTTT.